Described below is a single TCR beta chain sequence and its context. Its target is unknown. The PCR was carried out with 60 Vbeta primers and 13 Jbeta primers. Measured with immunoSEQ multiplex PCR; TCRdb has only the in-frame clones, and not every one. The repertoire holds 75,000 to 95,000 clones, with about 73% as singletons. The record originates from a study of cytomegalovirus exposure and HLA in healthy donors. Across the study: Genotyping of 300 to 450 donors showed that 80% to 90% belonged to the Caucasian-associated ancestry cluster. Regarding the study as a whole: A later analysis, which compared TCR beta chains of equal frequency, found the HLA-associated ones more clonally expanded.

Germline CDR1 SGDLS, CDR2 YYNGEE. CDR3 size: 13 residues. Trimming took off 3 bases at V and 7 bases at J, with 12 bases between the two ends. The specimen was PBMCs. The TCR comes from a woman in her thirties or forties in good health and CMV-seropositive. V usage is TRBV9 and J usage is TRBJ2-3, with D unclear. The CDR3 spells CASSALINYTQYF. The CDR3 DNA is TGTGCCAGCAGCGCCCTTATCAACTATACGCAGTATTTT.